This is a list of T cell receptor beta chains from one sample in a study of T cells after yellow fever vaccination. From the 5' RACE reads, TCRdb called clonotypes with MiXCR, one entry per CDR3 protein. The table includes 120,000 or so distinct CDR3 sequences, 13% to 15% detected once. The sequenced sample was CD8+ T cells sorted from PBMCs, obtained 5 days after the yellow fever booster vaccination. These receptors all come from a man between 18 and 35 years old who received the YFV17D yellow fever vaccine. Each CDR3 is given with its conserved first and last residue. The order of the fields is D gene, V gene, J gene, clone size, CDR3 DNA, CDR3 protein. The D gene is left open where the match is weak. A row's size may be missing; if present it is once, few, many or a size class.

TRBD2	TRBV20-1	TRBJ2-3	-	TGCAGTGCTCCTCGGGGGGTGGCAGATACGCAGTATTTT	CSAPRGVADTQYF
-	TRBV12-3/TRBV12-4	TRBJ1-1	few	TGTGCCAGCAGCTCTGGAGGGGGGGAAGCTTTCTTT	CASSSGGGEAFF
-	TRBV24-1	TRBJ2-4	-	TGTGCCACCAGTGATTCCCGACAGGGACTAGCCAAAAACATTCAGTACTTC	CATSDSRQGLAKNIQYF
-	TRBV6-1	TRBJ1-1	few	TGTGCCAGCAGGCGACGGTTCGGGACTGAAGCTTTCTTT	CASRRRFGTEAFF
-	TRBV11-2	TRBJ2-7	few	TGTGCCAGCAGTTCCTGGACCCGCCCCGAGCAGTACTTC	CASSSWTRPEQYF
-	TRBV6-5	TRBJ2-3	-	TGTGCCAGCAGTTACTCGGTGCGGGTTACGCAGTATTTT	CASSYSVRVTQYF
-	TRBV24-1	TRBJ2-1	few	TGTGCCACCAGTGACTCCAATGAGCAGTTCTTC	CATSDSNEQFF
-	TRBV20-1	TRBJ2-1	-	TGCAGTGCTAGGGAGCGGAGCTCCTACAATGAGCAGTTCTTC	CSARERSSYNEQFF
TRBD1	TRBV4-3	TRBJ1-3	few	TGCGCCAGCAGCGAAGGGACAGCCTCTGGAAACACCATATATTTT	CASSEGTASGNTIYF
TRBD2	TRBV19	TRBJ2-7	-	TGTGCCAGTTCCCCAGGACTAGCGGGCTACGAGCAGTACTTC	CASSPGLAGYEQYF
-	TRBV12-3/TRBV12-4	TRBJ1-1	medium-sized	TGTGCCAGCAGGAAAAAAATGAACACTGAAGCTTTCTTT	CASRKKMNTEAFF
-	TRBV5-6	TRBJ2-6	few	TGTGCCAGCAGCTTGGGGGGGCTTGGGGCCAACGTCCTGACTTTC	CASSLGGLGANVLTF
TRBD1	TRBV4-2	TRBJ1-2	few	TGTGCCAGCAGCCAAGAGGACAGGGAAGGCTACACCTTC	CASSQEDREGYTF
TRBD1	TRBV20-1	TRBJ2-2	few	TGCAGTGCTAGAGATTGGTGGGACAGGGGTACCGGGGAGCTGTTTTTT	CSARDWWDRGTGELFF
-	TRBV6-2/TRBV6-3	TRBJ1-6	few	TGTGCCAGCAGTTACCCCCGGGTCGCCGAAAATTCACCCCTCCACTTT	CASSYPRVAENSPLHF
-	TRBV5-5	TRBJ2-3	-	TGTGCCAGCAGCTTGGGGCAGGGAGGTGCGACAGATACGCAGTATTTT	CASSLGQGGATDTQYF
TRBD2	TRBV5-1	TRBJ2-3	-	TGCGCCAGCAGCTTTCCGACTAGCGGGCGACCAGATACGCAGTATTTT	CASSFPTSGRPDTQYF
-	TRBV6-6	TRBJ1-1	-	TGTGCCAGCAGTTCGGGGCTCACTGAAGCTTTCTTT	CASSSGLTEAFF
TRBD1	TRBV27	TRBJ1-4	-	TGTGCCAGCAGTCCGGACAGGGGACCGAATGAAAAACTGTTTTTT	CASSPDRGPNEKLFF
-	TRBV6-2/TRBV6-3	TRBJ2-3	-	TGTGCCAGCAGCGACACAGGGATCACAGATACGCAGTATTTT	CASSDTGITDTQYF
-	TRBV27	TRBJ1-1	-	TGTGCCAGCAGTCCCTGGATAAAAACTGAAGCTTTCTTT	CASSPWIKTEAFF
-	TRBV12-3/TRBV12-4	TRBJ1-1	-	TGTGCCAGCAGTCGTGACGTGAACACTGAAGCTTTCTTT	CASSRDVNTEAFF
TRBD1	TRBV11-2	TRBJ2-3	many	TGTGCCAGCAGCTCCGGACAGGGGACAGATACGCAGTATTTT	CASSSGQGTDTQYF
TRBD2	TRBV6-1	TRBJ2-2	few	TGTGCCAGCAGTGAAAGACTAGCGTTCGGGACCGGGGAGCTGTTTTTT	CASSERLAFGTGELFF
-	TRBV5-4	TRBJ2-1	few	TGTGCCAGCAGCTTGGGTTGGGGTCGCCTATCCTACAATGAGCAGTTCTTC	CASSLGWGRLSYNEQFF
-	TRBV7-6	TRBJ1-1	-	TGTGCCACTGTAGGGGGGACGGGGGGCGCTGAAGCTTTCTTT	CATVGGTGGAEAFF
-	TRBV12-3/TRBV12-4	TRBJ2-2	-	TGTGCCAGCAGCTCTTCGTGGGAGAACACCGGGGAGCTGTTTTTT	CASSSSWENTGELFF
-	TRBV29-1	TRBJ2-1	many	TGCAGCGTTGCGCTACTAGGCAACCTAGGGGATGAGCAGTTCTTC	CSVALLGNLGDEQFF
-	TRBV5-1	TRBJ1-1	few	TGCGCCAGCAGCTTGGCCCAGGGGACTCTGCGGTTGGACACTGAAGCTTTCTTT	CASSLAQGTLRLDTEAFF
TRBD1	TRBV19	TRBJ1-1	few	TGTGCCAGTAGTAATCCCTGGACAGGTAACACTGAAGCTTTCTTT	CASSNPWTGNTEAFF
-	TRBV12-3/TRBV12-4	TRBJ1-1	few	TGTGCCAGCAGTTTAGATCTTGAAGCTTTCTTT	CASSLDLEAFF
TRBD1	TRBV29-1	TRBJ2-5	-	TGCAGCGCCCGCGAGGGGGCGGAGACCCAGTACTTC	CSAREGAETQYF
TRBD2	TRBV9	TRBJ2-2	-	TGTGCCAGCAGCTCCCAATGGGGGGGAGAGAACACCGGGGAGCTGTTTTTT	CASSSQWGGENTGELFF
-	TRBV27	TRBJ1-2	few	TGTGCCAGCAGTTTAATCTCGGCAGGGCACGGCTACACCTTC	CASSLISAGHGYTF
-	TRBV4-1	TRBJ1-1	-	TGCGCCAGCAGCCAAGAAGGCACGGGGGCTTTCTTT	CASSQEGTGAFF
-	TRBV20-1	TRBJ2-7	many	TGCAGTGCTAGAGATGATTTGGAAGGGAAGGGCTACGAGCAGTACTTC	CSARDDLEGKGYEQYF
-	TRBV3-1	TRBJ1-1	-	TGTGCCAGCAGCCTCGGGGGACTGGGAACCCAAGCTTTCTTT	CASSLGGLGTQAFF
-	TRBV27	TRBJ1-5	few	TGTGCCAGCAGTTTATCTGCCGAGGGCAATCAGCCCCAGCATTTT	CASSLSAEGNQPQHF
TRBD1	TRBV12-3/TRBV12-4	TRBJ2-7	many	TGTGCCAGCAGTTCGGGGACAGGGGGCTACGAGCAGTACTTC	CASSSGTGGYEQYF
TRBD2	TRBV7-3	TRBJ2-1	few	TGTGCCAGCAGCTTAACTAGCGGGGCGGCCTACAATGAGCAGTTCTTC	CASSLTSGAAYNEQFF
-	TRBV14	TRBJ2-7	-	TGTGCCAGCAGCCAAGAATCGGGGCACCACGAGCAGTACTTC	CASSQESGHHEQYF
TRBD1	TRBV10-3	TRBJ2-6	few	TGTGCCATCAGTGAGATGTATGAGGGGGCGGCTGGGGCCAACGTCCTGACTTTC	CAISEMYEGAAGANVLTF
-	TRBV4-2	TRBJ2-7	few	TGTGCCAGCAGCCAAGTAGTCGGCGGTGCCATCTACGAGCAGTACTTC	CASSQVVGGAIYEQYF
-	TRBV5-1	TRBJ2-1	-	TGCGCCAGCAGCCTTGATATAGTAGACAATGAGCAGTTCTTC	CASSLDIVDNEQFF
TRBD1	TRBV7-9	TRBJ1-2	few	TGTGCCAGCAGCTTAGCGCAGGGGACAGGGGATGGCTACACCTTC	CASSLAQGTGDGYTF
TRBD1	TRBV12-5	TRBJ2-1	many	TGTGCTAGTGGTACCGGGACAGGGGTCCATGAGCAGTTCTTC	CASGTGTGVHEQFF
-	TRBV28	TRBJ2-1	few	TGTGCCAGCAGCCCTCGGTGGGAGCAGTTCTTC	CASSPRWEQFF
-	TRBV12-5	TRBJ2-3	few	TGTGCTAGTGGTTCAACCTCGGGACACCGCACAGATACGCAGTATTTT	CASGSTSGHRTDTQYF
TRBD1	TRBV29-1	TRBJ2-3	-	TGCAGCGTTGAAGATGGGACAGGGGCAGATACGCAGTATTTT	CSVEDGTGADTQYF
-	TRBV7-9	TRBJ2-1	-	TGTGCCAGCAGCGCAGACAGGCCGGAGGCCTTC	CASSADRPEAF
-	TRBV4-3	TRBJ1-5	-	TGCGCCAGCAGCCCTCGGAGGTGGGGGGATCAGCCCCAGCATTTT	CASSPRRWGDQPQHF
-	TRBV25-1	TRBJ1-1	few	TGTGCCAGCAGTGAATCGGGTCAGGCCCTAGGAGCTTTCTTT	CASSESGQALGAFF